The 4 T cell receptor beta chains below were found in one sample sequenced in a study of blood T cell repertoires in COVID-19. The table came from immunoSEQ multiplex PCR; TCRdb's copy has only in-frame clones and leaves some out. The data show 300,000 to 350,000 clones, over 75% seen once. What was sequenced was peripheral blood. Every receptor here comes from a woman in her 30s with COVID-19, enrolled during active disease.

The rearrangement links TRBV11-1 to TRBJ1-1, with D possibly TRBD1 on 6 matching bases. The germline V and J ends were trimmed by 5 bases and 0 bases, with 13 bases remaining between them. Germline CDR1 and CDR2: SGHAT and FQDESV (reference sequence). CDR3 length: 15 residues. The CDR3 spells CASSPLGGLNTEAFF. The DNA of the CDR3 is TGTGCCAGCAGCCCATTAGGGGGTCTGAACACTGAAGCTTTCTTT.

This clone was seen just once. This sequence joins TRBV11-3 and TRBJ2-1, with TRBD2 matching 8 bases. CDR3 size: 13 residues. The germline V gene encodes CDR1 SGHNT and CDR2 YENEEA. V was clipped by 5 bases and J by 9 bases; unmatched bases: 6. The CDR3 DNA reads TGTGCCAGCAGCCACGCGGGGGGCCGTGAGCAGTTCTTC. This gives the protein CASSHAGGREQFF.

As regards this clone: Other DNA sequences in the same sample also yield this CDR3. The chain recombines TRBV6-5 with TRBJ1-6; 10 bases fit TRBD1. The germline V gene encodes CDR1 MNHEY and CDR2 SVGAGI. The V segment lost 4 bases and the J segment 10 bases; nucleotides outside the gene matches: 4. There are 14 residues in the CDR3. CDR3 sequence reads: CASSSGTGVSPLHF. The CDR3 bases are TGTGCCAGCAGTTCCGGGACAGGGGTCTCACCCCTCCACTTT.

Remarks on this clone: Other nucleotide sequences in the sample specify the same CDR3. The chain employs TRBV4-1 and TRBJ2-7; D is perhaps TRBD2 (5 bases). The ends were cut back, 1 base at V and 1 base at J, with 8 bases in the middle. From germline, CDR1 is MGHRA and CDR2 YSYEKL. CDR3 size: 14 residues. CDR3 sequence reads: CASSQGTSSYEQYF. For the CDR3, the DNA is TGCGCCAGCAGCCAAGGGACTTCTTCCTACGAGCAGTACTTC.